The 8 T cell receptor beta chains in this list originate from one sample, sequenced in a study of shared clonotypes between healthy human individuals. The assay was immunoSEQ multiplex PCR, and TCRdb's table has in-frame clones only and misses some. Among 850,000 to 1,200,000 clones listed, under 80% were seen once. Specimen: memory CD4+ T cells sorted from blood. The subset was: CD45RA-negative fraction. These receptors were obtained from a young man in good health.

This clone came up once. The CDR3 loop is CASSWTTNTGELFF. The CDR3 DNA reads as TGTGCCAGCAGTTGGACAACGAACACCGGGGAGCTGTTTTTT. The genes are TRBV7-3 and TRBJ2-2, with a weak D call TRBD1 (5 bases). The V gene's germline CDR1 is SGHTA and CDR2 FQGTGA. Deletions cut 6 bases from V and 0 bases from J, with 8 bases between. CDR3 length: 14 amino acids.

The chain couples TRBV30 to TRBJ2-3; D perhaps matches TRBD2 (5 bases). Germline CDR1 and CDR2: GTSNPN and SVGIG (reference sequence). Trimming pared 2 bases from V and 0 bases from J, leaving 15 bases between. The CDR3 consists of 16 residues. The CDR3 sequence: CAWSRGQDPSTDTQYF. DNA of the CDR3: TGTGCCTGGAGTCGGGGTCAGGATCCTAGCACAGATACGCAGTATTTT. The whole variable domain, filled in from reference TRBV30 and TRBJ2-3, reads SQTIHQWPATLVQPVGSPLSLECTVEGTSNPNLYWYRQAAGRGLQLLFYSVGIGQISSEVPQNLSASRPQDRQFILSSKKLLLSDSGFYLCAWSRGQDPSTDTQYFGPGTRLTVL.

This clone came up once. The chain links TRBV2 to TRBJ2-1, with 7 bases matching TRBD2. The CDR3 runs 15 residues. V trimming: 6 bases; J trimming: 3 bases; junction bases outside the gene matches: 8. Germline V gene data show CDR1 as SNHLY and CDR2 as FYNNEI. CDR3 sequence: CASRDSSGHYNEQFF. The DNA of the CDR3 is TGTGCCAGCAGGGATTCTAGCGGTCACTACAATGAGCAGTTCTTC.

As to this clone: A much larger clone lies one base from this, so it may be a read error. The same CDR3 is also encoded by other DNA sequences in this sample. V usage is TRBV11-2 and J usage is TRBJ2-2; perhaps TRBD1 as D (6 bases). CDR1 is SGHAT, CDR2 FQNNGV, per germline. V was shortened by 3 bases and J by 1 base, with 6 bases between the two germline ends. The CDR3 contains 14 residues. CDR3 bases: TGTGCCAGCAGCTTGACAGGGAACACCGGGGAGCTGTTTTTT. It is translated as CASSLTGNTGELFF.

The V and J genes are TRBV28 and TRBJ1-5; TRBD1 aligns across 9 bases. With V trimmed by 6 bases and J by 0 bases, 3 bases remained unmatched. In germline, CDR1 is MDHEN, CDR2 SYDVKM. The CDR3 contains 15 residues. The CDR3 bases are TGTGCCAGCAGGGGACAGGGAAATAGCAATCAGCCCCAGCATTTT. Its protein is CASRGQGNSNQPQHF.

This clone was counted a few times. The chain carries TRBV5-4 and TRBJ2-7; 9 nucleotides line up with TRBD2. CDR3 size: 16 residues. Germline V lookup: CDR1 SGHNT, CDR2 YYREEE (reference sequence). The V and J ends lost 4 bases and 3 bases, in that order; junction bases with no gene match: 11. Here the CDR3 DNA reads TGTGCCAGCAGCCCGGGCGGGACTAGCCAAGGCTACGAGCAGTACTTC. Translated, it gives CASSPGGTSQGYEQYF.

The chain has TRBV5-1 and TRBJ2-3; a possible D gene is TRBD1 (6 bases). Looked up from germline, CDR1 is SGHRS and CDR2 is YFSETQ. The V end lost 4 bases, the J end lost 2 bases, and 14 bases lay between the germline ends. CDR3 length: 15 amino acids. CDR3 loop: CASSPGQQYTDTQYF. The CDR3 nucleotides read TGCGCCAGCAGCCCGGGACAACAGTACACAGATACGCAGTATTTT.

The CDR3 region is CASSPELRAYNSPLHF. The CDR3 DNA sequence: TGTGCCAGCTCCCCTGAACTAAGAGCCTATAATTCACCCCTCCACTTT. The rearrangement joins TRBV18 to TRBJ1-6, with no clear D. The ends were cut back, 6 bases at V and 2 bases at J, with 14 bases in the middle. Germline CDR1 KGHSH, CDR2 LQKENI. There are 16 residues in the CDR3. The complete variable domain, with remaining parts taken from reference TRBV18 and TRBJ1-6, reads NAGVMQNPRHLVRRRGQEARLRCSPMKGHSHVYWYRQLPEEGLKFMVYLQKENIIDESGMPKERFSAEFPKEGPSILRIQQVVRGDSAAYFCASSPELRAYNSPLHFGNGTRLTVT.